This T cell receptor beta chain was identified during a study of T cells in Graves' hyperthyroidism and ophthalmopathy. The CDR3 has 16 residues. Germline V lookup: CDR1 MDHEN, CDR2 SYDVKM. V shed 6 bases and J 7 bases; nucleotides not matched to a gene: 16. As to this clonotype: With a much larger clone just one base away, this may be a read error.

RNA transcripts were the template for amplifying TCR beta CDR3 regions. During a first-round RT-PCR of the TCR CDR3, the HTBI primer set was used. TCRdb re-called the multiplex PCR reads through MiXCR, storing one row per CDR3 protein. The sample carries 600,000 to 900,000 distinct CDR3 sequences, roughly 15% recorded once. Hyperthyroidism in the patients, aged 18 to 65, was newly diagnosed and under 2 months in duration. Not enrolled were patients with uncontrolled infection, other autoimmune disease, pregnancy or lactation. The sample consisted of blood. This chain joins TRBV28 and TRBJ1-2; 8 bases are shared with TRBD1. This sequence was found in a man younger than 35 with Graves' hyperthyroidism. The CDR3 is CASSPITQDREGGYTF. The CDR3 region has the DNA TGTGCCAGCAGCCCAATAACCCAGGACAGGGAGGGTGGCTACACCTTC.